Below, one T cell receptor (beta chain) is given with its context. Its antigen is undetermined. Other DNA sequences from this sample encode an identical CDR3 as well. These data originate in a study of shared clonotypes between healthy human individuals. CD4+ cell separation produced CD45RA+ naive and CD45RA-negative memory subsets. Per the original data handling: Filtering was not the same, since immunoSEQ gave junction-only sequences without quality scores. Measured with immunoSEQ multiplex PCR; TCRdb has only the in-frame clones, and not every one. V and J calls plus clone size are reproduced from that table; the DNA served to infer D and trimming. Among about 2 million clones listed, around 95% were seen once. V lost 0 bases and J lost 3; bases outside the gene matches: 3. The germline gives CDR1 SGDLS, CDR2 YYNGEE. The CDR3 is 14 residues long. Findings and caveats of the study: Generally, naive subsets (rather than memory subsets) showed larger estimated richness.

This TCR was recovered from a man aged 18-30 years in good health. This chain links TRBV9 with TRBJ2-7; 7 bases align to TRBD1. Sequencing was carried out using naive CD4+ T cells sorted from blood. As for subset: CD45RA+ positively selected. The chain's CDR3 is CASSVGGDSYEQYF. CDR3 sequence (DNA): TGTGCCAGCAGCGTAGGTGGGGACAGCTACGAGCAGTACTTC.